This T cell receptor beta chain was obtained from a study of vaccination and CD4 T cells after COVID-19. Overall study context: Median time from second vaccine dose to sampling was over 55 days (14 to 241).

Treatment in this sample: roughly ten-day PBMC culture with coronavirus spike peptide pools or control peptides (ViraFEST assay). With peptide pools, ViraFEST first expanded antigen-specific T cells and afterwards sequenced their TCRs. Negative selection was the method that isolated CD4+ T cells after less than eleven days of culture. V was clipped by 8 bases and J by 2 bases; unmatched bases: 5. The CDR3 spans 14 residues. Germline V gives CDR1 MNHNS, CDR2 SASEGT. Regarding the study as a whole: No early post-infection timepoints were studied, and convalescent patients studied were relatively few.

Cultured CD4+ T cells had their DNA profiled by the Oncomine TCR Beta short-read assay. TCRdb processed the PCR reads anew with MiXCR; each CDR3 protein has one entry. The sample carries 10,000 to 15,000 distinct CDR3 sequences, 45% recorded once. Comment on this clonotype: Its antigen remains unknown.

The origin of this receptor is a human donor with COVID-19. The chain carries TRBV6-1 and TRBJ1-5, with 8 bases aligning to TRBD1. Source: cultured CD4+ T cells from blood, taken after SARS-CoV-2 vaccination. The CDR3 DNA reads as TGTGCCAGCGGACAGGGCCGGGGCAATCAGCCCCAGCATTTT. It translates to CASGQGRGNQPQHF.